A selection of T cell receptor beta chains follows, all from one sample in a study of regulatory T cells in long-lasting Graves disease. From the multiplex PCR reads, TCRdb called clonotypes with MiXCR, one entry per CDR3 protein. This sample yields about half a million distinct CDR3 sequences, of which approximately 12% are seen a single time; almost 9% belongs to the top ten. The sample was also reused in another study, on T cells in Graves' hyperthyroidism and ophthalmopathy.

Sequencing was performed on peripheral blood mononuclear cells (PBMCs), taken at new diagnosis, from a patient treated with antithyroid drugs. These receptors all come from a woman under 40 with Graves disease. Both conserved end residues are part of each CDR3. Fields, in order: J gene, clone size, V gene, D gene, CDR3 protein, CDR3 DNA. A D gene is named only where the DNA matches it firmly. Rows may omit the clone size; those that give it use once, few, many or a size class.

>TRBJ2-2|-|TRBV18|TRBD2
CASSPPKREVTGELFF
TGTGCCAGCTCACCACCGAAGCGGGAGGTCACCGGGGAGCTGTTTTTT
>TRBJ1-4|-|TRBV10-3|-
CAISEGGLEKLFF
TGTGCCATCAGTGAGGGAGGGCTTGAAAAACTGTTTTTT
>TRBJ2-2|many|TRBV2|TRBD1
CANRQGRNTGELFF
TGTGCCAACCGACAGGGGCGAAACACCGGGGAGCTGTTTTTT
>TRBJ1-6|few|TRBV6-2/TRBV6-3|TRBD1
CASSPGTGGTSYNSPLHF
TGTGCCAGCAGTCCAGGGACAGGGGGCACCTCCTATAATTCACCCCTCCACTTT
>TRBJ2-1|-|TRBV4-2|TRBD2
CASSRKSGTSGSNEQFF
TGTGCCAGCAGCCGAAAGTCTGGGACTAGCGGATCGAATGAGCAGTTCTTC
>TRBJ1-2|many|TRBV6-5|-
CASSFQGRGSGYTF
TGTGCCAGCAGTTTTCAGGGACGAGGAAGCGGCTACACCTTC
>TRBJ2-1|many|TRBV6-5|TRBD2
CASSYSLAGGQSSYNEQFF
TGTGCCAGCAGTTACTCTCTAGCGGGAGGGCAAAGCTCCTACAATGAGCAGTTCTTC
>TRBJ2-2|few|TRBV5-5|-
CASSPDKARVGELFF
TGTGCCAGCAGCCCGGACAAGGCAAGGGTCGGGGAGCTGTTTTTT
>TRBJ2-5|many|TRBV7-8|-
CASSLAFRQAQETQYF
TGTGCCAGCAGCTTAGCCTTTAGACAGGCCCAAGAGACCCAGTACTTC
>TRBJ1-3|many|TRBV2|-
CASSPGTGSGNTIYF
TGTGCCAGCAGCCCCGGGACTGGCTCTGGAAACACCATATATTTT
>TRBJ2-7|-|TRBV20-1|-
CSAREPRGSQYEQYF
TGCAGTGCTAGAGAGCCCCGCGGCAGCCAGTACGAGCAGTACTTC
>TRBJ2-1|-|TRBV12-3/TRBV12-4|TRBD1
CASSRPGQVEFRDEQFF
TGTGCCAGCAGTAGACCGGGACAGGTAGAGTTTCGTGATGAGCAGTTCTTC
>TRBJ1-5|many|TRBV3-1|TRBD1
CASSHGTGGFRPQHF
TGTGCCAGCAGCCACGGGACAGGGGGTTTCAGGCCCCAGCATTTT
>TRBJ1-5|many|TRBV19|-
CASSIWSRGNQPQHF
TGTGCCAGTAGTATATGGTCGAGGGGAAATCAGCCCCAGCATTTT
>TRBJ1-1|many|TRBV7-2|TRBD1
CASSLPWTGGNEAFF
TGTGCCAGCAGCTTGCCCTGGACAGGGGGGAATGAAGCTTTCTTT
>TRBJ2-2|many|TRBV24-1|-
CATSDQTDTGELFF
TGTGCCACCAGTGACCAAACAGACACCGGGGAGCTGTTTTTT
>TRBJ2-1|many|TRBV29-1|TRBD2
CSVVLAGEVEQFF
TGCAGCGTTGTGCTAGCGGGAGAGGTTGAGCAGTTCTTC
>TRBJ2-7|many|TRBV28|TRBD2
CASSLSGLAGYYEQYF
TGTGCCAGCAGTTTATCTGGGCTAGCGGGTTACTACGAGCAGTACTTC
>TRBJ1-1|many|TRBV29-1|-
CSGGGTHTEAFF
TGCAGCGGGGGGGGGACACACACTGAAGCTTTCTTT
>TRBJ2-1|-|TRBV20-1|TRBD2
CVTLGGNEQSF
TGCGTTACCCTGGGGGGGAATGAGCAGTCCTTC
>TRBJ2-7|-|TRBV6-1|TRBD1
CASSRPPGQGPLYEQYF
TGTGCCAGCAGTCGTCCGCCGGGACAGGGCCCCCTCTACGAGCAGTACTTC
>TRBJ2-5|few|TRBV6-2/TRBV6-3|-
CASSPRLGSGAVRETQYF
TGTGCCAGCAGTCCACGCTTGGGATCAGGGGCGGTAAGAGAGACCCAGTACTTC
>TRBJ2-1|many|TRBV7-9|TRBD2
CASSLTGLAGSTFF
TGTGCCAGCAGCTTGACGGGACTAGCGGGATCAACTTTCTTC
>TRBJ2-2|-|TRBV7-8|-
CASSLGIAWGGRTGELFF
TGTGCCAGCAGCTTAGGAATAGCGTGGGGTGGGCGCACCGGGGAGCTGTTTTTT
>TRBJ1-5|many|TRBV29-1|-
CSVADRSWEPQHF
TGCAGCGTCGCAGACAGGTCGTGGGAGCCCCAGCATTTT
>TRBJ1-2|many|TRBV19|-
CASSEPGFGYTF
TGTGCCAGTAGTGAACCAGGGTTCGGCTACACCTTC
>TRBJ2-3|few|TRBV4-3|-
CASSPTRGTGRLADTQYF
TGCGCCAGCAGCCCCACAAGGGGCACTGGTCGGTTGGCAGATACGCAGTATTTT
>TRBJ2-3|many|TRBV7-8|-
CASSLGRVVGADTQYF
TGTGCCAGCAGCCTGGGCAGGGTGGTTGGTGCAGATACGCAGTATTTT
>TRBJ2-7|-|TRBV4-1|-
CASSDSDLASYEQYF
TGCGCCAGCAGCGACAGTGACCTCGCCTCCTACGAGCAGTACTTC
>TRBJ2-5|many|TRBV2|-
CASRVQGGEETQYF
TGTGCCAGCAGAGTCCAGGGTGGGGAAGAGACCCAGTACTTC
>TRBJ2-1|many|TRBV3-1|TRBD2
CASRLAGVHEQFF
TGTGCCAGCAGACTAGCGGGAGTCCATGAGCAGTTCTTC
>TRBJ2-3|many|TRBV28|TRBD1
CASGGTGGTDTQYF
TGTGCCAGCGGGGGGACAGGGGGTACAGATACGCAGTATTTT
>TRBJ1-5|many|TRBV2|-
CASSDWRQGNQPQHF
TGTGCCAGCAGTGACTGGAGACAGGGCAATCAGCCCCAGCATTTT
>TRBJ2-1|once|TRBV6-1|TRBD2
CASSRTSRPYNEQFF
TGTGCCAGCAGCCGGACTAGCCGACCTTACAATGAGCAGTTCTTC
>TRBJ2-3|many|TRBV30|-
CAGAGGIRDTQYF
TGTGCCGGGGCGGGCGGAATAAGGGATACGCAGTATTTT
>TRBJ2-2|-|TRBV14|-
CASSPFGVGVAGELFF
TGTGCCAGCAGCCCGTTCGGGGTCGGGGTTGCCGGGGAGCTGTTTTTT
>TRBJ1-3|many|TRBV12-3/TRBV12-4|TRBD1
CASRNRGRNGNTIYF
TGTGCCAGCAGAAACAGGGGGCGAAATGGAAACACCATATATTTT
>TRBJ1-2|many|TRBV28|-
CASSRSGTTEGYGYTF
TGTGCCAGCAGTCGCTCGGGGACCACGGAGGGGTATGGCTACACCTTC
>TRBJ2-2|few|TRBV7-2|-
CASSLFPNTGELFF
TGTGCCAGCAGCTTATTCCCCAACACCGGGGAGCTGTTTTTT
>TRBJ2-7|many|TRBV20-1|-
CSAIAGHLYEQYF
TGCAGTGCTATCGCGGGACACCTTTACGAGCAGTACTTC
>TRBJ2-7|-|TRBV7-9|-
CASSRREYRPYEQYF
TGTGCCAGCAGCCGTCGGGAGTACCGACCCTACGAGCAGTACTTC
>TRBJ1-5|many|TRBV6-5|-
CASSFEVWSNQPQHF
TGTGCCAGCAGTTTTGAGGTTTGGAGCAATCAGCCCCAGCATTTT
>TRBJ2-1|many|TRBV24-1|TRBD2
CATSDPSGSSFNEQFF
TGTGCCACCAGTGATCCTAGCGGGAGTAGTTTCAATGAGCAGTTCTTC
>TRBJ1-5|few|TRBV19|-
CASSIDLDSQPQHF
TGTGCCAGTAGTATCGACCTTGATAGCCAGCCCCAGCATTTT
>TRBJ1-1|many|TRBV19|-
CASSRKIKTGPLPNTEAFF
TGTGCCAGTAGTAGAAAAATAAAGACAGGACCCTTGCCGAACACTGAAGCTTTCTTT
>TRBJ2-3|-|TRBV5-1|TRBD2
CASSRSSGRTDTQYF
TGCGCCAGCAGCCGTTCTAGCGGGAGGACAGATACGCAGTATTTT
>TRBJ1-4|many|TRBV15|TRBD1
CATSREATGLNEKLFF
TGTGCCACCAGCAGGGAAGCGACAGGGCTCAATGAAAAACTGTTTTTT
>TRBJ2-2|-|TRBV20-1|TRBD2
CSARETGGPTGELFF
TGCAGTGCTAGAGAGACGGGAGGGCCGACCGGGGAGCTGTTTTTT
>TRBJ2-7|-|TRBV2|-
CASRDRDYGQYF
TGTGCCAGCAGGGACAGGGACTACGGGCAGTACTTC
>TRBJ1-2|many|TRBV5-6|-
CASSVWYDSNYGYTF
TGTGCCAGCAGCGTTTGGTATGACTCTAACTATGGCTACACCTTC
>TRBJ2-1|many|TRBV7-8|-
CASSVIFDRKGSSYNEQFF
TGTGCCAGCAGCGTAATTTTCGACAGAAAGGGCAGCTCCTACAATGAGCAGTTCTTC
>TRBJ2-2|-|TRBV12-3/TRBV12-4|-
CASSFGPGGGRYAGGLFF
TGTGCCAGCAGTTTTGGCCCTGGTGGAGGGAGATACGCCGGGGGGCTGTTTTTT
>TRBJ1-3|many|TRBV14|-
CASSQAGRGHSSGNTIYF
TGTGCCAGCAGCCAAGCCGGACGGGGTCACAGCTCTGGAAACACCATATATTTT